This T cell receptor beta chain comes out of a study of OX40 agonist ivuxolimab in advanced cancers. Study as a whole: Each dose-escalation patient presented with hepatocellular carcinoma, melanoma, renal cell or head and neck cancer. Under the entry rules, prior anti-PD-1, anti-PD-L1 or anti-CTLA-4 therapy was allowed, and about 40% had some. The study's findings and limits: Within 6 weeks, CD4+ and CD8+ blood T cells expanded clonally at 0.1 to 3.0 mg/kg.

Systemic immunosuppression or autoimmune disease history was grounds to exclude patients. Profiled with immunoSEQ multiplex PCR; TCRdb holds only in-frame clones, not every one. The table has about 71,000 clones, over 90% seen once. This CDR3 contains 15 residues. Trimming left V 4 bases short and J 7 bases short, with 19 bases between. This clone was recorded once. The antigen is unknown. The V and J genes are TRBV23-1 and TRBJ1-2; perhaps TRBD1 as D (6 bases). TRBV23-1 is noted as an ORF with a role that remains uncertain. The sequencing used CD4+ or CD8+ T cells sorted from blood, collected in a trial of the OX40 agonist ivuxolimab. This clonotype originated in an adult with an advanced solid tumor such as melanoma, head and neck, liver or kidney cancer. The DNA for the CDR3 is TGCGCCAGCAGTCCCGCGGGGGGGCCGGGGGTTGGCTACACCTTC. This sequence encodes CASSPAGGPGVGYTF.